Each of the 15 T cell receptor beta chains below was sequenced from the same sample in a study of regulatory T cells in long-lasting Graves disease. To make TCR beta libraries, researchers used iRepertoire HTBI primers and Arm-PCR of CDR3 regions. TCRdb re-called the multiplex PCR reads through MiXCR, storing one row per CDR3 protein. The data show hundreds of thousands of distinct CDR3 sequences, with approximately 16% seen just once and approximately 7.8% held by the top ten. Regarding time point: newly diagnosed GD, antithyroid drugs for less than 3 months. Extracted PBMC RNA gave rise to the TCR library. Another study also made use of these data, one on T cells in Graves' hyperthyroidism and ophthalmopathy.

The sample in question was peripheral blood mononuclear cells (PBMCs), obtained at new diagnosis, from a patient treated with antithyroid drugs. All receptors derive from a woman aged 40 to 55 with Graves disease.

The chain uses TRBV9 and TRBJ2-1; 10 bases fit TRBD2. The trim removed 2 bases at V and 15 bases at J, leaving 8 bases unmatched. Looked up from germline, CDR1 is SGDLS and CDR2 is YYNGEE. The CDR3 has 13 amino acids. The CDR3 protein is CASSVQAGGVRFF. As DNA, the CDR3 is TGTGCCAGCAGCGTCCAAGCGGGAGGGGTTCGGTTCTTC. The variable domain in full, completed from reference TRBV9 and TRBJ2-1, reads DSGVTQTPKHLITATGQRVTLRCSPRSGDLSVYWYQQSLDQGLQFLIQYYNGEERAKGNILERFSAQQFPDLHSELNLSSLELGDSALYFCASSVQAGGVRFFGPGTRLTVL.

This clonotype was counted a single time. Being one base from a much bigger clone, this may be a read error. This chain links TRBV27 with TRBJ2-3; D call uncertain. This CDR3 has 15 amino acids. Germline values: CDR1 MNHEY, CDR2 SMNVEV (reference sequence). CDR3 sequence reads: CASSPLRAGTDTEYF. CDR3 DNA sequence: TGTGCCAGCAGTCCATTACGAGCTGGCACAGATACGGAGTATTTT.

This clonotype was picked up many times. J is TRBJ1-2 and V is TRBV12-3 or TRBV12-4; D unclear. The CDR3 sequence is 11 residues long. The V end lost 6 bases, the J end lost 7 bases, and 9 bases lay between the germline ends. CDR3 in amino acids: CASSNQFGYTF. Written as DNA, the CDR3 is TGTGCCAGCAGCAATCAATTTGGCTACACCTTC.

At least ten counts were recorded for this clonotype. V and J are TRBV4-1 and TRBJ2-2; no clear D gene. CDR1 and CDR2 from the germline V gene are MGHRA and YSYEKL. V lost 0 bases, J lost 4 bases, and 15 bases lay in between. The CDR3 has 17 amino acids. The CDR3 is CASSQEGPPTGTGELFF. In DNA, the CDR3 is TGCGCCAGCAGCCAAGAAGGCCCACCCACCGGCACCGGGGAGCTGTTTTTT.

The V call is TRBV12-3 or TRBV12-4, the J call TRBJ2-2, with 7 bases that match TRBD1. The CDR3 has 14 residues. With V trimmed by 6 bases and J by 7 bases, 8 bases remained unmatched. CDR3 in DNA: TGTGCCAGCAGCAAAACAGGGGCGCACGGGGAGCTGTTTTTT. Residues: CASSKTGAHGELFF.

This clonotype has a count of ten or more. V is TRBV29-1 and J is TRBJ2-7; a weak D match, TRBD2 (6 bases). This CDR3 comprises 14 residues. V was shortened by 2 bases and J by 3 bases, with 14 bases between the two germline ends. Per the germline V gene, CDR1 is SQVTM and CDR2 is ANQGSEA. The CDR3 region has the DNA TGCAGCGTTGAACGGCCGGGAGCCAACTACGAGCAGTACTTC. It codes for CSVERPGANYEQYF.

For this clonotype: A single base separates this from a much larger clone, so it may be a read error. The CDR3 sequence: CAIVVLLAGDTDTQYF. CDR3 DNA sequence: TGTGCCATCGTAGTCTTACTAGCGGGAGACACAGATACGCAGTATTTT. J is TRBJ2-3 and V is TRBV7-9, with 11 bases identical to TRBD2. V lost 10 bases, J lost 2 bases, and 11 bases stayed unmatched. Germline V gene sequence: CDR1 SEHNR, CDR2 FQNEAQ (reference sequence). The CDR3 spans 16 residues.

There are many counts of this clonotype. This sequence joins TRBV18 and TRBJ2-1; 9 nucleotides agree with TRBD2. CDR1 and CDR2 from the germline V gene are KGHSH and LQKENI. The CDR3 loop spans 14 amino acids. J gave up 7 bases and V 5 bases, and 6 bases lay outside the gene matches. In DNA, the CDR3 is TGTGCCAGCTCAATTGGGACTAGCTCGAATGAGCAGTTCTTC. Amino acids: CASSIGTSSNEQFF.

Turning to this clonotype: This may be a read error, as it is one base from a much larger clone. The chain couples TRBV7-9 to TRBJ1-1; 7 bases are a match to TRBD1. The J segment lost 7 bases and the V segment lost 8 bases, leaving 10 bases of the junction unmatched. The CDR3 extends over 13 amino acids. Germline loops: CDR1 SEHNR, CDR2 FQNEAQ (reference sequence). The CDR3 sequence is CASGTGTVLEAFF. For the CDR3, the DNA is TGTGCCAGCGGCACCGGGACAGTTCTTGAAGCTTTCTTT.

This clonotype has ten or more counts. V usage is TRBV24-1 and J usage is TRBJ2-7; tentative D call: TRBD1 (7 bases). Per the germline V gene, CDR1 is KGHDR and CDR2 is SFDVKD. The CDR3 spans 16 residues. Trimming cost V 7 bases and J 3 bases, with 21 bases left between them. DNA for the CDR3: TGTGCCACCAGACGCCCGGGAGACAGGGTATACTACGAGCAGTACTTC. It specifies CATRRPGDRVYYEQYF.

The sample holds many counts of this clonotype. The chain links TRBV24-1 to TRBJ1-1; possibly TRBD1 for D (6 bases). Per germline, CDR1 KGHDR and CDR2 SFDVKD. Trimming removed 4 bases from V and 5 bases from J, with 22 bases in between. The CDR3 consists of 17 residues. The CDR3 spells CATSETNSRQVNTEAFF. The DNA for the CDR3 is TGTGCCACCAGTGAAACCAATTCCAGACAGGTAAATACTGAAGCTTTCTTT.

This clonotype was seen repeatedly, ten times or more. V usage is TRBV6-2 or TRBV6-3 and J usage is TRBJ2-7; 7 bases match TRBD2. CDR3 length: 17 amino acids. V dropped 4 bases and J dropped 4; count of bases not matched to a gene: 16. CDR1 MNHEY and CDR2 SVGEGT come from the germline V gene. Here the CDR3 DNA reads TGTGCCAGCAGTTCTTTCATTTCCGGGACTATCAGTTACGAGCAGTACTTC. Its translation: CASSSFISGTISYEQYF.

This clonotype was detected a few times. The chain employs TRBV6-1 and TRBJ1-6; D might be TRBD1 (6 bases). The germline gives CDR1 MNHNS, CDR2 SASEGT. The CDR3 has 13 amino acids. Trimming took 7 bases from V and 7 from J, leaving 11 bases between them. CDR3 region: CASTGVENSPLHF. Written as DNA, the CDR3 is TGTGCCAGCACAGGGGTGGAAAATTCACCCCTCCACTTT.

Worth noting for this clonotype: Since a much larger clone is just one base distant, this may be a read error. V and J are TRBV7-2 and TRBJ1-5, with 7 bases fitting TRBD1. Germline loops: CDR1 SGHTA, CDR2 FQGNSA. The CDR3 consists of 17 residues. CDR3 amino acids: CASSLARQGFSNLPQHF. DNA for the CDR3: TGTGCCAGCAGCTTAGCTCGACAGGGTTTTAGCAATCTGCCCCAGCATTTT.

This clonotype was seen only a few times. The chain joins TRBV27 to TRBJ2-2, with unresolved D. CDR1 and CDR2 (germline): MNHEY, SMNVEV (reference sequence). This CDR3 spans 12 amino acids. V dropped 5 bases and J dropped 8 bases, with 9 bases sitting between them. The CDR3 sequence: CASSTMGGELFF. CDR3 DNA: TGTGCCAGCAGTACTATGGGGGGGGAGCTGTTTTTT.